This TCR beta chain was observed in a study of OX40 agonist ivuxolimab in advanced cancers. General study results and limits: The study observed clonal expansion of CD4+ and CD8+ blood T cells by week 6 at 0.1 to 3.0 mg/kg.

V shed 7 bases and J 11 bases; nucleotides not matched to a gene: 6. The CDR3 sequence is 12 residues long. Germline assignment: CDR1 GTSNPN and CDR2 SVGIG (reference sequence). The repertoire was sequenced with immunoSEQ multiplex PCR; TCRdb's copy has only in-frame clones and lacks some. The sample lists some 130,000 clones, over 75% seen once, with roughly 0.59% in the top ten. A word on this clone: What it binds is unknown.

The source was CD4+ or CD8+ T cells sorted from blood, collected in a trial of the OX40 agonist ivuxolimab. The receptor comes from an adult with an advanced solid tumor such as melanoma, head and neck, liver or kidney cancer. J is TRBJ1-6 and V is TRBV30; 9 nucleotides align to TRBD1. This CDR3 is CASAWTGAPLHF. As DNA, the CDR3 is TGTGCCTCAGCGTGGACAGGGGCACCCCTCCACTTT.